This passage covers 30 T cell receptor beta chains from one sample sequenced in a study of T cell repertoires in cytomegalovirus infection (dated by TCRdb to the late 2010s). These receptors have no identified antigens. This specimen's treatment or condition label, per the study, means: in vitro stimulation with specific CMV peptide epitopes to enrich CMV-specific T cells. Sequencing was carried out with an Illumina HiSeq 1500. Using fastp trimming at Q25 and MiXCR clonotype assembly, TCRdb reanalyzed the public sequencing data and kept in-frame beta chains. Every entry covers one CDR3 protein and lists the most common genes and DNA from its rows. The sample table contains 200,000 or so distinct CDR3 sequences; only one count was recorded for about 38% of them. The ten top clones hold approximately 60% of the sample. Source: CD8+ T cells from cultured PBMCs, taken from culture after CMV antigen stimulation. Every receptor here comes from a human donor in good health (CMV status not recorded). Some clones in this sample may be carry-over from other donors' samples.

The V gene is TRBV24-1, the J gene TRBJ2-1; D is ambiguous. This CDR3 contains 11 residues. V was trimmed by 5 bases and J by 9 bases, leaving 7 bases between them. Germline CDR1 reads KGHDR; CDR2 reads SFDVKD. Here the CDR3 reads CATSVSSEQFF. CDR3 nucleotides: TGTGCCACCAGTGTCAGCTCTGAGCAGTTCTTC.

V is TRBV11-2 and J is TRBJ2-3, with 9 bases fitting TRBD2. This CDR3 has 16 residues. After removal of 3 bases from V and 0 bases from J, the junction contained 4 bases not matched to a gene. CDR1 SGHAT and CDR2 FQNNGV come from the germline V gene. In DNA form, the CDR3 reads TGTGCCAGCAGCTTGGCTAGCGGGGTTAGCACAGATACGCAGTATTTT. Protein sequence: CASSLASGVSTDTQYF. Looking up the rest from reference TRBV11-2 and TRBJ2-3 gives the full variable domain: EAGVAQSPRYKIIEKRQSVAFWCNPISGHATLYWYQQILGQGPKLLIQFQNNGVVDDSQLPKDRFSAERLKGVDSTLKIQPAKLEDSAVYLCASSLASGVSTDTQYFGPGTRLTVL.

This clonotype has only a few counts. CDR3 residues: CASSEAPRPEGETQYF. The CDR3 DNA is TGTGCCAGCAGTGAAGCACCGCGCCCCGAGGGGGAGACCCAGTACTTC. The chain joins TRBV2 to TRBJ2-5; D is possibly TRBD1 or TRBD2 (5 bases each). Trimming removed 0 bases from V and 5 bases from J, with 16 bases in between. This CDR3 contains 16 residues. Germline V gene sequence: CDR1 SNHLY, CDR2 FYNNEI.

This chain joins TRBV7-2 and TRBJ1-1, with D hard to call. This CDR3 has 13 residues. Germline values: CDR1 SGHTA, CDR2 FQGNSA. Trimming took off 5 bases at V and 0 bases at J, with 7 bases between the two ends. This chain's CDR3 is CASSLPVNTEAFF. As DNA, the CDR3 is TGTGCCAGCAGCCTCCCGGTGAACACTGAAGCTTTCTTT. The full variable domain, completed using reference TRBV7-2 and TRBJ1-1, is GAGVSQSPSNKVTEKGKDVELRCDPISGHTALYWYRQSLGQGLEFLIYFQGNSAPDKSGLPSDRFSAERTGGSVSTLTIQRTQQEDSAVYLCASSLPVNTEAFFGQGTRLTVV.

This clonotype was recorded a few times. CDR3 nucleotides: TGTGCCAGTACCCCCGACAGGGGCGGAAATTCACCCCTCCACTTT. Protein: CASTPDRGGNSPLHF. The chain couples TRBV19 to TRBJ1-6, with 8 bases identical to TRBD1. This CDR3 is 15 amino acids long. Germline lookup yields CDR1 LNHDA and CDR2 SQIVND (reference sequence). V shed 7 bases, J shed 7 bases, and the junction held 9 bases outside the gene matches.

The V and J genes are TRBV11-2 and TRBJ2-7; D possibly corresponds to TRBD1 (5 bases). The CDR3 covers 13 residues. V lost 4 bases to trimming and J lost 2 bases, with 9 bases between them. Germline V gives CDR1 SGHAT, CDR2 FQNNGV. CDR3 in DNA: TGTGCCAGCAGCTCGGCACAGGCCTACGAGCAGTACTTC. Protein product: CASSSAQAYEQYF.

This rearrangement joins TRBV7-8 to TRBJ2-7; 7 bases line up with TRBD1. CDR1 and CDR2 from the germline V gene are SGHVS and FQNEAQ. This CDR3 contains 16 residues. The ends lost 2 bases at V and 0 bases at J; junction bases unmatched: 7. CDR3: CASSLSGAGGSYEQYF. The DNA of the CDR3 is TGTGCCAGCAGCTTAAGTGGGGCAGGGGGCTCCTACGAGCAGTACTTC.

The chain employs TRBV11-3 and TRBJ2-7; 8 bases align to TRBD1. This CDR3 is built from 13 residues. CDR1 SGHNT and CDR2 YENEEA come from the germline V gene. Trimming removed 4 bases from V and 7 bases from J; junction bases left unmatched: 6. CDR3 protein: CASSSDRVKEQYF. As DNA, the CDR3 is TGTGCCAGCAGCTCGGACAGGGTGAAGGAGCAGTACTTC.

The chain combines TRBV11-2 with TRBJ1-1; the D is unclear. The CDR3 runs to 13 residues. V was shortened by 2 bases and J by 4 bases, with 8 bases between the two germline ends. CDR1 and CDR2 from the germline V gene are SGHAT and FQNNGV. CDR3 region: CASSLKYSTEAFF. Here the CDR3 DNA reads TGTGCCAGCAGCTTAAAATATAGCACTGAAGCTTTCTTT. Combining the CDR3 with reference TRBV11-2 and TRBJ1-1 gives the whole variable domain EAGVAQSPRYKIIEKRQSVAFWCNPISGHATLYWYQQILGQGPKLLIQFQNNGVVDDSQLPKDRFSAERLKGVDSTLKIQPAKLEDSAVYLCASSLKYSTEAFFGQGTRLTVV.

This clonotype was seen a few times. V is TRBV10-3 and J is TRBJ2-5; 8 positions agree with TRBD2. CDR1 is ENHRY, CDR2 SYGVKD, per germline. The trim removed 2 bases at V and 2 bases at J, leaving 10 bases unmatched. The CDR3 spans 17 residues. The CDR3 spells CAISEELAATKQETQYF. The CDR3 DNA follows: TGTGCCATCAGTGAGGAACTAGCGGCTACGAAGCAAGAGACCCAGTACTTC.

The CDR3 loop is CASSRTPGDTQYF. The CDR3 DNA sequence: TGTGCCAGCAGCCGGACTCCCGGGGATACGCAGTATTTT. This chain joins TRBV28 and TRBJ2-3; D is perhaps TRBD2 (5 bases). Deletions cut 6 bases from V and 6 bases from J, with 13 bases between. The germline V gene has CDR1 MDHEN and CDR2 SYDVKM. CDR3 size: 13 residues.

The rearrangement uses TRBV27 and TRBJ2-7; D not resolved. The V gene lost 7 bases and the J gene lost 0 bases, with 13 bases spanning the gap. This CDR3 has 14 residues. CDR1 and CDR2 from the germline V gene are MNHEY and SMNVEV (reference sequence). CDR3 in DNA: TGTGCCAGCATGGATTTTAAGGGCTCCTACGAGCAGTACTTC. Protein product: CASMDFKGSYEQYF.

The chain couples TRBV27 to TRBJ2-1, with 9 bases fitting TRBD2. With V trimmed by 8 bases and J by 5 bases, 4 bases remained unmatched. Germline V gene data show CDR1 as MNHEY and CDR2 as SMNVEV (reference sequence). CDR3 size: 13 residues. The DNA for the CDR3 is TGTGCCAGCGGGACTAGCACTAACAATGAGCAGTTCTTC. It specifies CASGTSTNNEQFF.

This chain uses TRBV28 with TRBJ1-5; perhaps TRBD1 as D (5 bases). The CDR3 spans 17 residues. V gave up 3 bases and J gave up 1 base, with 16 bases separating them. Germline V gives CDR1 MDHEN, CDR2 SYDVKM. The CDR3 region has the DNA TGTGCCAGCAGTTTTTCGGGCAGGGATAGAAGCAATCAGCCCCAGCATTTT. Its protein is CASSFSGRDRSNQPQHF.

The J gene is TRBJ2-1, the V gene TRBV4-1, with 12 bases matching TRBD2. Per germline, CDR1 MGHRA and CDR2 YSYEKL. The CDR3 totals 17 residues. J lost 7 bases, V lost 0 bases, and 7 bases had no gene match. CDR3 amino acids: CASSQEMTSGSVNEQFF. The CDR3 DNA reads as TGCGCCAGCAGCCAAGAGATGACTAGCGGGAGTGTTAATGAGCAGTTCTTC.

The V gene is TRBV13, the J gene TRBJ2-5; TRBD2 aligns across 9 bases. Germline CDR1 and CDR2: PRHDT and FYEKMQ (reference sequence). With V trimmed by 1 base and J by 0 bases, 6 bases remained unmatched. This CDR3 spans 17 amino acids. In DNA form, the CDR3 reads TGTGCCAGCAGCTTAGCAGCGGGAGGCTCGTACCAAGAGACCCAGTACTTC. This codes for CASSLAAGGSYQETQYF.

CDR3 sequence reads: CASSPGQGSTDTQYF. The CDR3 DNA is TGTGCCAGCAGCCCCGGACAGGGTAGCACAGATACGCAGTATTTT. V gene TRBV7-3 combines with J gene TRBJ2-3; 8 bases match TRBD1. The CDR3 runs to 15 residues. The V and J ends lost 5 bases and 0 bases, in that order; junction bases with no gene match: 4. Per germline, CDR1 SGHTA and CDR2 FQGTGA. Variable domain in full (rest from reference TRBV7-3 and TRBJ2-3): GAGVSQTPSNKVTEKGKYVELRCDPISGHTALYWYRQSLGQGPEFLIYFQGTGAADDSGLPNDRFFAVRPEGSVSTLKIQRTERGDSAVYLCASSPGQGSTDTQYFGPGTRLTVL.

This clonotype was observed at least ten times. The chain links TRBV7-3 to TRBJ2-1; D is uncertain. Trimming removed 3 bases from V and 0 bases from J, with 12 bases in between. This CDR3 contains 16 residues. Germline lookup yields CDR1 SGHTA and CDR2 FQGTGA. This chain's CDR3 is CASSFAYLSSYNEQFF. The DNA of the CDR3 is TGTGCCAGCAGCTTTGCTTATCTTAGCTCCTACAATGAGCAGTTCTTC.

Only a few counts were recorded for this clonotype. V usage is TRBV27 and J usage is TRBJ1-5; 8 bases are a match to TRBD1. The germline CDR1 and CDR2 sequences are MNHEY and SMNVEV (reference sequence). CDR3 size: 16 residues. V lost 5 bases and J lost 4; bases outside the gene matches: 10. For the CDR3, the DNA is TGTGCCAGCAGTCCAACGACAGGGGTCGTAAATCAGCCCCAGCATTTT. Translation gives CASSPTTGVVNQPQHF.

The genes are TRBV29-1 and TRBJ2-1, with D hard to call. Per the germline V gene, CDR1 is SQVTM and CDR2 is ANQGSEA. There are 16 residues in the CDR3. Trimming took 0 bases from V and 0 from J, leaving 12 bases between them. The CDR3: CSVEDLPLSSYNEQFF. CDR3 coding DNA: TGCAGCGTTGAAGATCTTCCGCTGAGCTCCTACAATGAGCAGTTCTTC.

V usage is TRBV7-9 and J usage is TRBJ2-4; D is uncertain. CDR3 length equals 15 residues. With 4 bases removed from V and 6 bases from J, the gap between germline ends came to 16 bases. Germline-derived CDR1 and CDR2 are SEHNR and FQNEAQ (reference sequence). CDR3 residues: CASSSTLIDPNIQYF. Here the CDR3 DNA reads TGTGCCAGCAGCTCCACCCTAATTGACCCAAACATTCAGTACTTC.

This clonotype was counted between two and nine times. This chain links TRBV12-3 or TRBV12-4 with TRBJ2-1; D is unresolved. V gave up 1 base and J gave up 7 bases, with 2 bases separating them. The CDR3 totals 11 residues. The CDR3, as DNA: TGTGCCAGCAGTTTAGAGAATGAGCAGTTCTTC. Translating gives CASSLENEQFF.

J is TRBJ2-2 and V is TRBV10-3; TRBD2 agrees at 16 bases. V gave up 2 bases and J gave up 8 bases; unmatched junction bases: 11. The CDR3 loop spans 19 amino acids. The germline gives CDR1 ENHRY, CDR2 SYGVKD. In nucleotides, the CDR3 is TGTGCCATCAGTGAGACCTCGCCGGGACTAGCGGGGGGGCAAGGGGAGCTGTTTTTT. Amino acid sequence: CAISETSPGLAGGQGELFF.

V is TRBV7-2 and J is TRBJ2-7; D remains unclear. V lost 1 base and J 3 bases, leaving 10 bases between the germline ends. The CDR3 length is 14 residues. The V gene's germline CDR1 is SGHTA and CDR2 FQGNSA. CDR3 DNA sequence: TGTGCCAGCAGCTTAGGGACCACTCTCTACGAGCAGTACTTC. Translated: CASSLGTTLYEQYF. The whole variable domain, filled in from reference TRBV7-2 and TRBJ2-7, reads GAGVSQSPSNKVTEKGKDVELRCDPISGHTALYWYRQSLGQGLEFLIYFQGNSAPDKSGLPSDRFSAERTGGSVSTLTIQRTQQEDSAVYLCASSLGTTLYEQYFGPGTRLTVT.

The chain employs TRBV28 and TRBJ1-6; no definite D call. V lost 5 bases and J lost 6, with 14 bases in between. Germline V gene lookup returns CDR1 MDHEN and CDR2 SYDVKM. This CDR3 spans 15 amino acids. CDR3 sequence (DNA): TGTGCCAGCAGTGTCCCGGGTGTCGGTAATTCACCCCTCCACTTT. Its translation: CASSVPGVGNSPLHF. Based on the CDR3 plus reference TRBV28 and TRBJ1-6, the full variable domain is DVKVTQSSRYLVKRTGEKVFLECVQDMDHENMFWYRQDPGLGLRLIYFSYDVKMKEKGDIPEGYSVSREKKERFSLILESASTNQTSMYLCASSVPGVGNSPLHFGNGTRLTVT.

V gene TRBV24-1 combines with J gene TRBJ2-1, with a possible D match to TRBD2 (5 bases). Trimming shortened V by 4 bases and J by 0 bases, and 12 bases separated the two germline ends. The CDR3 spans 16 residues. Per germline, CDR1 KGHDR and CDR2 SFDVKD. CDR3 bases: TGTGCCACCAGTGAACCCCGGGATAGCTCCTACAATGAGCAGTTCTTC. Amino acid sequence: CATSEPRDSSYNEQFF.

This clonotype has only a few counts. The CDR3: CASSPGPATNYGYTF. In DNA form, the CDR3 reads TGTGCCAGCAGCCCGGGACCTGCGACTAACTATGGCTACACCTTC. The genes are TRBV7-6 and TRBJ1-2; weak D call: TRBD1 (5 bases). Germline V gene lookup returns CDR1 SGHVS and CDR2 FNYEAQ. Trimming pared 5 bases from V and 0 bases from J, leaving 13 bases between. The CDR3 runs to 15 residues.

The J gene is TRBJ1-1, the V gene TRBV29-1, with D perhaps matching TRBD1 (6 bases). Germline V gene lookup returns CDR1 SQVTM and CDR2 ANQGSEA. The CDR3 is 12 residues long. V lost 4 bases, J lost 5 bases, and 11 bases lay in between. Here the CDR3 reads CSVVSRGTEAFF. For the CDR3, the DNA is TGCAGCGTTGTTTCCAGGGGAACTGAAGCTTTCTTT.

This clonotype was found a few times. The chain is built from TRBV7-2 and TRBJ2-1; 8 bases are a match to TRBD2. Germline V lookup: CDR1 SGHTA, CDR2 FQGNSA. This CDR3 is built from 17 residues. J lost 4 bases, V lost 2 bases, and 10 bases had no gene match. The CDR3 spells CASSLSGGIRGYNEQFF. For the CDR3, the DNA is TGTGCCAGCAGCTTAAGCGGGGGCATCAGGGGTTACAATGAGCAGTTCTTC.

The chain joins TRBV5-4 to TRBJ2-7; the D gene could be TRBD1 or TRBD2 (6 bases each). CDR1 and CDR2 from the germline V gene are SGHNT and YYREEE (reference sequence). This CDR3 region has 14 residues. Trimming removed 4 bases at V and 0 bases at J, with 11 bases between. The CDR3 loop reads CASSQWGASYEQYF. CDR3 coding DNA: TGTGCCAGCAGCCAGTGGGGGGCCTCCTACGAGCAGTACTTC.